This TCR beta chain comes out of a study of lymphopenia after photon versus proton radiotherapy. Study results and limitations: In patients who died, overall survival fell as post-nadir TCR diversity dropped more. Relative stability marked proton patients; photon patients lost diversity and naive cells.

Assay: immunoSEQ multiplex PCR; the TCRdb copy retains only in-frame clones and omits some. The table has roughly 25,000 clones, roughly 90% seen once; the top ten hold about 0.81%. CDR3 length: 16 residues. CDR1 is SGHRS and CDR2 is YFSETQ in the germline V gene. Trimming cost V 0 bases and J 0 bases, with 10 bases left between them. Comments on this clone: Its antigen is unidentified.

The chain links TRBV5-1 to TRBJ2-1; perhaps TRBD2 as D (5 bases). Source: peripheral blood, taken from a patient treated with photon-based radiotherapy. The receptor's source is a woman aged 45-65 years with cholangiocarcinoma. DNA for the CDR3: TGCGCCAGCAGCTTGGCGGGATTCGTCTCCTACAATGAGCAGTTCTTC. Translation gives CASSLAGFVSYNEQFF.